This TCR beta chain was profiled in a study of blood T cell repertoires in COVID-19. Overall study context: Acute and convalescent COVID-19 samples came from the United States, Italy and Spain.

Self-reported history from a screening survey and questionnaire set each donor's cohort. Per the original methods: For nucleated cells, counts were estimated from reference gene primer amplification. Only in-frame clones appear in the TCRdb table, and some are missing; sequencing was by immunoSEQ multiplex PCR. The DNA gave D and trimming, while V, J and clone size come from that table. Counted here are hundreds of thousands of clones, around nine tenths occurring once; the ten biggest clones make up roughly 6.3%. The CDR3 sequence is 17 residues long. Trimming removed 1 base from V and 4 bases from J; junction bases left unmatched: 10. Germline-derived CDR1 and CDR2 are MDHEN and SYDVKM.

What was sequenced was PBMCs or T cells enriched from blood (not recorded which). The sequence was obtained from a woman aged 40 to 50 who had recovered from COVID-19. The chain joins TRBV28 to TRBJ2-5; TRBD2 aligns across 9 bases. CDR3: CASSLFPSGNGRETQYF. CDR3 DNA: TGTGCCAGCAGTTTATTCCCTAGCGGGAATGGGAGAGAGACCCAGTACTTC.